This T cell receptor beta chain is from a study of beta chain features in type 1 diabetes. The entirety of the isolated RNA underwent reverse transcription, so expressed TCRB transcripts were sequenced. The data were produced by immunoSEQ multiplex PCR, yet TCRdb's version contains in-frame clones alone and is incomplete. The table shows 600,000 to 700,000 clones, with around 12% occurring only once. This clone was observed a handful of times. Its antigen is still unknown. Overall study findings and caveats: A greater similarity of naive, central memory and Treg TCRB repertoires was seen among patients than among healthy donors. PCR might pick shorter templates more often, in the same way for patients and controls. The study found moderately but significantly shorter TCRB CDR3s in all four CD4+ subsets of Type 1 diabetes patients.

Trimming pared 4 bases from V and 0 bases from J, leaving 14 bases between. CDR1 and CDR2 (germline): MNHEY, SVGAGI. This CDR3 is 16 amino acids long. This chain links TRBV6-5 with TRBJ2-3; tentative D call: TRBD1 (5 bases). Sequenced material: naive CD4+ T cells from blood. The receptor was isolated from a man aged 30 to 45 with type 1 diabetes. The CDR3 here is CASSFLAGMSTDTQYF. For the CDR3, the DNA is TGTGCCAGCAGTTTCCTTGCAGGGATGAGCACAGATACGCAGTATTTT.